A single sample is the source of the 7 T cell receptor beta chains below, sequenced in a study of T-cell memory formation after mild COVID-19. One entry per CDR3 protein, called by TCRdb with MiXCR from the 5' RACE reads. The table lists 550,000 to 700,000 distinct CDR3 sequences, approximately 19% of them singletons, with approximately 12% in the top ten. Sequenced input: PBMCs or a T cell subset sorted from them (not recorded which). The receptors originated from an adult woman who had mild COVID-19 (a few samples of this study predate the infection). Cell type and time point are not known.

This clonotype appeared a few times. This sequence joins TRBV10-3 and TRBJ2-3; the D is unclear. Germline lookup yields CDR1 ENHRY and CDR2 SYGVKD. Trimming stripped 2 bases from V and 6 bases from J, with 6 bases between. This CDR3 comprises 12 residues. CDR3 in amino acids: CAISEGRDTQYF. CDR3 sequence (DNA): TGTGCCATCAGTGAGGGACGGGATACGCAGTATTTT.

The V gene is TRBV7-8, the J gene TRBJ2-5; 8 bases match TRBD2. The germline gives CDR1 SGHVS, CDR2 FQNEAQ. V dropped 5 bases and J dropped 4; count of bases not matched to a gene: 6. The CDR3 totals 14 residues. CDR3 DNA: TGTGCCAGCAGCCCCAGCGGGAGTAGAGAGACCCAGTACTTC. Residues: CASSPSGSRETQYF.

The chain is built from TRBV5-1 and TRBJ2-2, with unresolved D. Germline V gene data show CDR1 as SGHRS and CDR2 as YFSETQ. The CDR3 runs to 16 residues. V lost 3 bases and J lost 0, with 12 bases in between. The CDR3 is CASSSKMVPNTGELFF. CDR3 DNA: TGCGCCAGCAGCTCCAAGATGGTACCGAACACCGGGGAGCTGTTTTTT. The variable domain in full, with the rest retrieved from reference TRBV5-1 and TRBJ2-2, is KAGVTQTPRYLIKTRGQQVTLSCSPISGHRSVSWYQQTPGQGLQFLFEYFSETQRNKGNFPGRFSGRQFSNSRSEMNVSTLELGDSALYLCASSSKMVPNTGELFFGEGSRLTVL.

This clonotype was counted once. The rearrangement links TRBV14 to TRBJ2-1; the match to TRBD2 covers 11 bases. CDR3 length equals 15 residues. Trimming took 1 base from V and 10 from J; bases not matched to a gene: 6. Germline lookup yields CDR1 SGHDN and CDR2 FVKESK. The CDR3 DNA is TGTGCCAGCAGCCAAGTAGCGGGAGGGCCTGGAGAGCAGTTCTTC. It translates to CASSQVAGGPGEQFF.

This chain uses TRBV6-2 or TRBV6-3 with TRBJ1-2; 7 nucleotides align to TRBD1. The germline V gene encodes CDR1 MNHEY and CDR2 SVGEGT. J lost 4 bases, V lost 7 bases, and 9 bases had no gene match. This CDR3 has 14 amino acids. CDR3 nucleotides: TGTGCCAGCACCCAACCGACAGGGAGCTATGGCTACACCTTC. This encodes CASTQPTGSYGYTF.

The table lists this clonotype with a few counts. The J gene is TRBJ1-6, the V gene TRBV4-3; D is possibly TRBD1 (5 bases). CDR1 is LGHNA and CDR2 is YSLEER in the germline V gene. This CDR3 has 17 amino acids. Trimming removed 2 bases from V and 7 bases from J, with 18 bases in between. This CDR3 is CASSQTIAAGLNSPLHF. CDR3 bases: TGCGCCAGCAGCCAAACTATCGCGGCAGGGCTCAATTCACCCCTCCACTTT.

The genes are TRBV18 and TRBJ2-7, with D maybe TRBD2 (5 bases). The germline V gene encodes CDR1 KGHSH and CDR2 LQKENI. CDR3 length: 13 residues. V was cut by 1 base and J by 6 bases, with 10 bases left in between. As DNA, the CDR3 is TGTGCCAGCTCACCACGTCGGACTGGCGAGCAGTACTTC. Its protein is CASSPRRTGEQYF.